Listed below are T cell receptor beta chains from one sample, sequenced in a study of T-cell reconstitution after alpha-beta-depleted transplantation in children. TCRdb itself ran the PCR reads through MiXCR, one entry per CDR3 protein. The sample contains a few hundred thousand distinct CDR3 sequences, over 20% of which appear only once. The sample in question was PBMCs, obtained before TCRalphabeta/CD19-depleted stem cell transplant. The receptors here all came from a boy in the first two years of life with Wiskott-Aldrich syndrome, due to receive a stem cell transplant. Both conserved end residues are part of each CDR3. The D gene is left open where the match is weak. Size is stated for part of the rows, as once, few or many counts, or as a class when the clone is expanded.

d_gene | j_gene | abundance | v_gene | CDR3nt | CDR3aa
. | TRBJ2-7 | . | TRBV5-1 | TGCGCCAGCAGCTTGGGTCAGACCTCCTACGAGCAGTACTTC | CASSLGQTSYEQYF
TRBD1 | TRBJ2-1 | few | TRBV5-5 | TGTGCCAGCAGCCCTGGGACAGGGAGGCATGAGCAGTTCTTC | CASSPGTGRHEQFF
TRBD2 | TRBJ2-1 | . | TRBV15 | TGTGCCACCAGCAGAGATTATTCTAGCGGGAGCAATGAGCAGTTCTTC | CATSRDYSSGSNEQFF
TRBD2 | TRBJ2-5 | . | TRBV20-1 | TGCAGTGCTAGCGGGGGGACGAAAACCCAGTACTTC | CSASGGTKTQYF
. | TRBJ2-7 | . | TRBV28 | TGTGCCACCACATCAGGGCTAGGCTACGAGCAGTACTTC | CATTSGLGYEQYF
. | TRBJ2-1 | few | TRBV9 | TGTGCCAGCAGCTCAAATCGCCTAAGCTCCTACAATGAGCAGTTCTTC | CASSSNRLSSYNEQFF
. | TRBJ2-3 | . | TRBV30 | TGTGCCTGGAGTGTATACGGACTATTTTTGACAGATACGCAGTATTTT | CAWSVYGLFLTDTQYF
. | TRBJ1-1 | few | TRBV7-2 | TGTGCCAGCAGCTATACAGCGAACACTGAAGCTTTCTTT | CASSYTANTEAFF
. | TRBJ2-5 | . | TRBV27 | TGTGCCACCTCTCGGAGGAGGGGTGGGGAGACCCAGTACTTC | CATSRRRGGETQYF
TRBD2 | TRBJ2-2 | . | TRBV5-1 | TGCGCCAGCAGCTCGAAACTAGCGGCTAACGGGGAGCTGTTTTTT | CASSSKLAANGELFF
TRBD1 | TRBJ1-5 | once | TRBV5-1 | TGCGCCAGCAGCTTGGGGCCAGGGGGCCGTCAGCCCCAGCATTTT | CASSLGPGGRQPQHF
TRBD2 | TRBJ2-1 | . | TRBV20-1 | TGCAGTGCTAGGCGGGCGGGAGGAGATGAGCAGTTCTTC | CSARRAGGDEQFF
. | TRBJ1-1 | few | TRBV6-1 | TGTGCCAGCAGTCTTAATACAGGGTACACTGAAGCTTTCTTT | CASSLNTGYTEAFF
TRBD2 | TRBJ2-7 | . | TRBV5-4 | TGTGCCAGCAGCTCATGGGGTAGCGGGAGATATGAGCAGTACTTC | CASSSWGSGRYEQYF
TRBD2 | TRBJ2-1 | . | TRBV4-2 | TGTGCCAGCAGCCCCCAACTAGCGGGGGCCTACAATGAGCAGTTCTTC | CASSPQLAGAYNEQFF
. | TRBJ2-1 | . | TRBV12-3/TRBV12-4 | TGTGCCAGCAGTTTAGGTAGTGTGGACAATGAGCAGTTCTTC | CASSLGSVDNEQFF
. | TRBJ1-2 | . | TRBV12-3/TRBV12-4 | TGTGCCAGCAGTTTAGCGCGGACACTTTATGGCTACACCTTC | CASSLARTLYGYTF
. | TRBJ2-1 | . | TRBV10-3 | TGTGCCATCAGTGCGATGCAAGGGAACAATGAGCAGTTCTTC | CAISAMQGNNEQFF
. | TRBJ2-1 | . | TRBV12-3/TRBV12-4 | TGTGCCAGCAGTTTTCTGGAGTCGGAGCAGTTCTTC | CASSFLESEQFF
TRBD2 | TRBJ2-1 | few | TRBV6-1 | TGTGCCACCGAGCGGGGTCCCTACAATGAGCAGTTCTTC | CATERGPYNEQFF
TRBD2 | TRBJ2-1 | . | TRBV20-1 | TGCAGTGCCTCACTAGCGGGATTGACTGAGCAGTTCTTC | CSASLAGLTEQFF
. | TRBJ2-1 | few | TRBV27 | TGTGCCAGCAGTTTTGCAGACCGCAATGAGCAGTTCTTC | CASSFADRNEQFF
TRBD2 | TRBJ2-7 | . | TRBV5-1 | TGCGCCAGCAGCTTGATAGCGGGGGCCTACGAGCAGTACTTC | CASSLIAGAYEQYF
TRBD1 | TRBJ2-5 | few | TRBV5-1 | TGCGCCAGCAGCGCCGGGGACAGGAGGCAAGAGACCCAGTACTTC | CASSAGDRRQETQYF
. | TRBJ2-1 | few | TRBV28 | TGTGCCAGCAGTTTAGGTGTGGCCTCAGATGAGCAGTTCTTC | CASSLGVASDEQFF
TRBD2 | TRBJ2-7 | few | TRBV5-1 | TGCGCCAGCAGAATGACTAGCGGGAGCTCCTACGAGCAGTACTTC | CASRMTSGSSYEQYF
TRBD2 | TRBJ2-1 | . | TRBV5-5 | TGTGCCAGCAGCTGGACTAGCGGGAGGGCGACCTACAATGAGCAGTTCTTC | CASSWTSGRATYNEQFF
TRBD2 | TRBJ2-1 | . | TRBV5-1 | TGCGCCAGCAGCTTGGTCTTGCTAGCGGGAGGAGGCAATGAGCAGTTCTTC | CASSLVLLAGGGNEQFF
TRBD2 | TRBJ2-5 | . | TRBV12-3/TRBV12-4 | TGTGCCAGCAGTCTCGGGGGGTTGGGGGAGACCCAGTACTTC | CASSLGGLGETQYF
TRBD2 | TRBJ2-1 | . | TRBV6-1 | TGTGCCAGCAGTAGACGAGCGGGAGTTTCCTACAATGAGCAGTTCTTC | CASSRRAGVSYNEQFF
. | TRBJ1-1 | few | TRBV7-9 | TGTGCCAGCAGGAGAACGGACAGTGAAGCTTTCTTT | CASRRTDSEAFF
. | TRBJ1-1 | few | TRBV6-5 | TGTGCCAGCAGTTCTCCGGGAGAAAACACTGAAGCTTTCTTT | CASSSPGENTEAFF
. | TRBJ2-7 | . | TRBV5-6 | TGTGCCAGCAGCGCCTCTGCCAGGCCGGTCTCCTACGAGCAGTACTTC | CASSASARPVSYEQYF
TRBD2 | TRBJ2-5 | . | TRBV20-1 | TGCAGTGCTAGAGATCTCCTAGCGGGAGGGACCAGGTGGGAGACCCAGTACTTC | CSARDLLAGGTRWETQYF
. | TRBJ1-6 | few | TRBV27 | TGTGCCAGCAGTTTAAGGACCCAGGGAAGGAGCTCCTATAATTCACCCCTCCACTTT | CASSLRTQGRSSYNSPLHF
TRBD1 | TRBJ1-5 | . | TRBV18 | TGTGCCAGTTCCGACAGGGTCGGGCAGCCCCAGCATTTT | CASSDRVGQPQHF
. | TRBJ1-3 | . | TRBV20-1 | TGCAGTGCTAGAGATGTGATCGGAAACACCATATATTTT | CSARDVIGNTIYF
. | TRBJ2-7 | few | TRBV18 | TGTGCCAGCTCACCCCGTCCGGGGGCCTCCTACGAGCAGTACTTC | CASSPRPGASYEQYF
. | TRBJ2-5 | . | TRBV20-1 | TGCAGTGCTAGAGATCCCCAGGGCCACGAGACCCAGTACTTC | CSARDPQGHETQYF
. | TRBJ2-7 | . | TRBV5-1 | TGCGCCAGCAGCTTGGGGGCGGACGAGCAGTACTTC | CASSLGADEQYF
TRBD2 | TRBJ2-7 | few | TRBV5-1 | TGCGCCAGCAGCTTGGCGGGACTAGCAACCGAGCAGTACTTC | CASSLAGLATEQYF
. | TRBJ2-5 | few | TRBV20-1 | TGCAGTGCTAGCGGGAACAGGGCGGAGACCCAGTACTTC | CSASGNRAETQYF
. | TRBJ2-1 | few | TRBV2 | TGTGCCAGCAGTGAAGCGCTAGAGCAGTTCTTC | CASSEALEQFF
TRBD1 | TRBJ2-1 | . | TRBV5-1 | TGCGCCAGCAGCTGGACAGGGGCAAATGAGCAGTTCTTC | CASSWTGANEQFF
. | TRBJ2-7 | . | TRBV5-1 | TGCGCCAGCAGCTTGACAGAACCTTACTACGAGCAGTACTTC | CASSLTEPYYEQYF
. | TRBJ2-3 | many | TRBV27 | TGTGCCAGCAGTAAGTGGGAGCCCCAAGATACGCAGTATTTT | CASSKWEPQDTQYF
. | TRBJ2-2 | few | TRBV20-1 | TGCAGTGCTAGACGAGGACCCGGGGAGCTGTTTTTT | CSARRGPGELFF
. | TRBJ2-1 | . | TRBV7-9 | TGTGCCAGCAGCAACCCCAGCGATCTCTACAATGAGCAGTTCTTC | CASSNPSDLYNEQFF
TRBD1 | TRBJ1-2 | . | TRBV20-1 | TGCAGTGCCCGTCACAGGGGGGATTATGGCTACACCTTC | CSARHRGDYGYTF
. | TRBJ1-1 | . | TRBV5-1 | TGCGCCAGCAGCCGTGACATACCGAACACTGAAGCTTTCTTT | CASSRDIPNTEAFF
. | TRBJ2-1 | . | TRBV7-3 | TGTGCCAGCAGTAATAGCCCGGGGAGAAACAATGAGCAGTTCTTC | CASSNSPGRNNEQFF
. | TRBJ1-5 | . | TRBV4-1 | TGCGCCAGCAGCCAACCCGGGGCCGGGAGGAATCAGCCCCAGCATTTT | CASSQPGAGRNQPQHF
. | TRBJ2-1 | few | TRBV5-1 | TGCGCCAGCAGCGCCTCTCGAGGGCAGTTCTTC | CASSASRGQFF
TRBD2 | TRBJ2-7 | few | TRBV9 | TGTGCCAGCAGCGTAGTGACTAGCGGGAGCTACGAGCAGTACTTC | CASSVVTSGSYEQYF
TRBD2 | TRBJ2-1 | . | TRBV12-3/TRBV12-4 | TGTGCCAGCACCCCTAGCGGGAGGGGGAATGAGCAGTTCTTC | CASTPSGRGNEQFF